Listed here is a single TCR beta chain. The source of the sample is a study of blood T cell repertoires in COVID-19. At the level of the study: Samples came from the United States, Italy and Spain, spanning acute and convalescent COVID-19.

V was trimmed by 4 bases and J by 1 base, leaving 13 bases between them. Germline lookup yields CDR1 LNHDA and CDR2 SQIVND (reference sequence). The CDR3 length is 15 residues. Sequencing used immunoSEQ multiplex PCR; TCRdb keeps in-frame clones, though not all of them. The table lists hundreds of thousands of clones, roughly 89% of them singletons. The participants were between roughly 18 and 89 years old and came from roughly 25 US areas. Recovered status in Cohort 3 required two negative PCRs, clearance, or symptom resolution. The rearrangement joins TRBV19 to TRBJ2-5; no definite D call. The TCR sequence derives from a middle-aged woman who had recovered from COVID-19. What was sequenced was PBMCs or T cells enriched from blood (not recorded which). DNA of the CDR3: TGTGCCAGTAGTAGCACAGATTTATTCCAAGAGACCCAGTACTTC. This codes for CASSSTDLFQETQYF.